These 7 T cell receptor beta chains originate from one sample sequenced in a study of shared clonotypes between healthy human individuals. Assay used: immunoSEQ multiplex PCR; TCRdb lists only in-frame clones, some missing. The sample consists of 85,000 to 100,000 clones, almost 70% of them appearing once. The material sequenced was memory CD8+ T cells sorted from blood. Subset reported: CD45RO+ cells pooled with CCR7-negative TemRA cells. Every receptor here comes from a man younger than 40 in good health.

J is TRBJ2-7 and V is TRBV4-2; D is unclear. The V end lost 5 bases, the J end lost 3 bases, and 11 bases lay between the germline ends. The germline V gene has CDR1 LGHNA and CDR2 YNFKEQ. The CDR3 spans 13 residues. The CDR3 DNA is TGTGCCAGCAGCGGGATGCCAGGCTACGAGCAGTACTTC. Translated, it gives CASSGMPGYEQYF.

This clone appeared a single time. The rearrangement uses TRBV7-2 and TRBJ1-2, with 10 nucleotides matching TRBD1. CDR1 is SGHTA and CDR2 is FQGNSA in the germline V gene. The CDR3 is 16 residues long. The V gene end was trimmed by 3 bases and the J gene end by 5 bases; junction bases not matched to a gene: 9. Here the CDR3 reads CASSFSGQGIVYGYTF. CDR3 DNA: TGTGCCAGCAGCTTTTCGGGACAGGGGATTGTTTATGGCTACACCTTC.

This clone has only a few counts. The chain employs TRBV6-5 and TRBJ2-7; the D gene is possibly TRBD2 (6 bases). This CDR3 is 15 amino acids long. Trimming took 0 bases from V and 5 from J, leaving 14 bases between them. CDR1 and CDR2 (germline): MNHEY, SVGAGI. This chain's CDR3 is CASSYSTGGGNEQYF. CDR3 DNA: TGTGCCAGCAGTTACTCTACCGGGGGAGGAAACGAGCAGTACTTC.

The chain employs TRBV27 and TRBJ1-5, with a possible D match to TRBD1 (6 bases). V lost 5 bases and J lost 6, with 11 bases in between. This CDR3 has 13 amino acids. The germline V gene encodes CDR1 MNHEY and CDR2 SMNVEV (reference sequence). The CDR3 coding sequence is TGTGCCAGCAGTACTATCAGGGGTCAGCCCCAGCATTTT. Translated: CASSTIRGQPQHF.

V and J are TRBV23-1 and TRBJ2-3; D uncertain. TRBV23-1 is an ORF, with its function uncertain. The V and J ends lost 8 bases and 5 bases respectively, with 20 bases between them. CDR3 length: 15 amino acids. Written as DNA, the CDR3 is TGCGCCAGCGCCTGCTGCGAAGGCAGAAGAGATACGCAGTATTTT. Translation gives CASACCEGRRDTQYF.

The CDR3 DNA sequence: TGTGCCAGCAGTGGCGGGTCGGAGGGAGAGACCCAGTACTTC. Protein: CASSGGSEGETQYF. The chain couples TRBV25-1 to TRBJ2-5, with D perhaps matching TRBD2 (6 bases). The germline V gene encodes CDR1 MGHDK and CDR2 SYGVNS. The V gene lost 4 bases and the J gene lost 4 bases, with 13 bases spanning the gap. The CDR3 is 14 amino acids.

The CDR3 sequence: CASSLTFTSGRAIDTQYF. CDR3 DNA: TGCGCCAGCAGCTTAACTTTTACTAGCGGGAGGGCCATAGATACGCAGTATTTT. This chain uses TRBV5-1 with TRBJ2-3, with 13 bases lining up with TRBD2. Germline-derived CDR1 and CDR2 are SGHRS and YFSETQ. This CDR3 has 18 amino acids. The trim removed 2 bases at V and 5 bases at J, leaving 11 bases unmatched.